This T cell receptor (beta chain) was found in a study of blood T cell repertoires in COVID-19. Whole-study context: COVID-19 samples collected from the United States, Italy and Spain covered acute and convalescent phases. PBMCs, B-cell-depleted T cells, or T cells were the source of the cDNA or gDNA that made up the material.

Germline loops: CDR1 MNHEY, CDR2 SMNVEV (reference sequence). This CDR3 is 14 amino acids long. The V end was cut by 2 bases, the J end by 4 bases, with 11 bases between. In the original workflow: Amplification with reference gene primers provided the estimates of nucleated cell counts. Using immunoSEQ multiplex PCR, the repertoire was profiled, and TCRdb retains in-frame clones only, with some absent. For V, J and clone size, that table is used; D and trimming come from the DNA. Of 250,000 or so clones listed, roughly 86% were seen once; the top ten hold approximately 10%. The rearrangement uses TRBV27 and TRBJ2-5; D unclear. The sequenced sample was peripheral blood. The source of this sequence is a man aged 35-49 years with active or convalescent COVID-19. The CDR3 DNA follows: TGTGCCAGCAGTTTAACCCCCGGCGGAGAGACCCAGTACTTC. Amino acid sequence: CASSLTPGGETQYF.